This entry concerns a single T cell receptor (beta chain). Its antigen is unidentified. The data belong to a study of T-cell reconstitution after alpha-beta-depleted transplantation in children. The authors prepared the TCRbeta library with unique molecular identifiers. TCRdb recomputed calls from the PCR reads with MiXCR, one row per CDR3 protein. The sample lists about 980,000 distinct CDR3 sequences, about 26% occurring once. This CDR3 comprises 15 residues. V lost 5 bases, J lost 0 bases, and 12 bases lay in between. Overall study findings and caveats: T cells produced anew were the main source of T-cell counts and diversity one year after transplant.

The chain carries TRBV12-3 or TRBV12-4 and TRBJ2-3; D possibly corresponds to TRBD1 (5 bases). Sequencing used PBMCs, mostly from graft donor cells, obtained 360 days after TCRalphabeta/CD19-depleted stem cell transplant. The sequence was obtained from a boy under three years old who had a stem cell transplant for SCID, so the T cells may come from the graft donor. This CDR3 reads CASSAQALSTDTQYF. CDR3 nucleotides: TGTGCCAGCAGTGCACAGGCCCTTAGCACAGATACGCAGTATTTT.